The TCR beta chain under discussion was sequenced for a study of T cell repertoires in cytomegalovirus infection. Points on this clonotype: Its antigen is as yet unknown.

TCRdb re-called the reads with MiXCR, one entry per CDR3 protein. Of roughly 860,000 distinct CDR3 sequences listed, about 30% are singletons. V was cut by 5 bases and J by 0 bases, with 13 bases left in between. This CDR3 contains 15 residues. Germline V gene data show CDR1 as SGHAT and CDR2 as FQDESV (reference sequence). This clonotype was sampled from a human donor in good health (CMV status not recorded). Some clones in this sample may be carry-over from other donors' samples. Sequencing used cultured CD8+ T cells from PBMCs, obtained from culture after CMV antigen stimulation. The chain carries TRBV11-1 and TRBJ1-1, with D tentatively TRBD1 (5 bases). Written as DNA, the CDR3 is TGTGCCAGCAGCCCTTGGGTGGGGGTGAACACTGAAGCTTTCTTT. Translating it yields CASSPWVGVNTEAFF.